The rows below give T cell receptor beta chains drawn from one sample of a study of blood T cell repertoires in COVID-19. Libraries were prepared by immunoSEQ multiplex PCR; TCRdb keeps only in-frame clonotypes and omits some of them. The profile shows 350,000 to 450,000 clones, 85% of them singletons. Sequences were obtained from peripheral blood. These receptor sequences come from a woman aged 18-29 years with acute or convalescent COVID-19. Each CDR3 is given with its conserved first and last residue. The order of the fields is CDR3 DNA, CDR3 protein, D gene, clone size, J gene, V gene, CDR3 length. The D gene is left open where the match is weak. Only some rows state a clone size, as once, few, many or a class for expanded clones.

TGTGCCAGCAGTGAATTAGCGGTAACCTACGAGCAGTACTTC CASSELAVTYEQYF - - TRBJ2-7 TRBV6-1 14
TGCGCCAGCAGTCCACAGCCGGGGGGGCAGGAGACCCAGTACTTC CASSPQPGGQETQYF TRBD2 - TRBJ2-5 TRBV5-1 15
TGTGCCAGCAGTGGGCGTGGGGAGGGTTCACCCCTCCACTTT CASSGRGEGSPLHF - - TRBJ1-6 TRBV2 14
TGCAGCGGTACGGGGGACTATGGCTACACCTTC CSGTGDYGYTF - - TRBJ1-2 TRBV29-1 11
TGTGCCAGCAGCTCCACAGGGAATCAGCCCCAGCATTTT CASSSTGNQPQHF - - TRBJ1-5 TRBV11-2 13
TGTGCCTGGATTATTAGGGGGACAGACCGGGCGGACTTC CAWIIRGTDRADF TRBD1 once TRBJ2-7 TRBV30 13
TGTGCCAGCAGCCCACAGGGGGGAACTGAAGCTTTCTTT CASSPQGGTEAFF TRBD1 few TRBJ1-1 TRBV7-9 13
TGTGCCAGTAGTATTGGGACAGGGGGCGAAAACTCTGGAAACACCATATATTTT CASSIGTGGENSGNTIYF TRBD1 - TRBJ1-3 TRBV19 18
TGTGCCAGCAGCCGAGCAGGGGAGACCCAGTACTTC CASSRAGETQYF - - TRBJ2-5 TRBV7-3 12
TGTGCCAGCAGACCACAGGGGCTCACTAATGAAAAACTGTTTTTT CASRPQGLTNEKLFF TRBD1 once TRBJ1-4 TRBV2 15
TGCGCCAGCAGCTCAGGGGTTAGTGGAAACACCATATATTTT CASSSGVSGNTIYF - - TRBJ1-3 TRBV5-1 14
TGTGCCAGCAGCAGAAGCGGGACACAGAATTCACCCCTCCACTTT CASSRSGTQNSPLHF - - TRBJ1-6 TRBV7-2 15
TGTGCCAGCAGCTCCGGGAACTATAATTCACCCCTCCACTTT CASSSGNYNSPLHF - - TRBJ1-6 TRBV6-5 14